Sequencing of this TCR beta chain was carried out in a study of post-analysis software for immune sequencing data. Study outcomes and limitations: Patients had higher frequencies than controls of about five TRBV segments, including TRBV5-6, TRBV5-1 and TRBV20-1. Strong co-clustering by F measure linked samples that shared a preparation batch.

CDR3 size: 17 residues. Germline assignment: CDR1 SNHLY and CDR2 FYNNEI. The germline V and J ends were trimmed by 3 bases and 3 bases, with 17 bases remaining between them. For this clonotype: Antigen unknown.

Presence of unique molecular identifiers characterized the TCR beta cDNA libraries. Each sample of roughly 1 to 11 million input T cells yielded around 500,000 cDNA molecules, so each molecule approximated one T cell. TCRdb analysed the PCR reads with MiXCR anew, one entry per CDR3 protein. The sample records hundreds of thousands of distinct CDR3 sequences, under 55% being singletons. This clonotype originated in a girl under 18 with multiple sclerosis. V is TRBV2 and J is TRBJ2-2; tentative D call: TRBD2 (6 bases). Sequencing used blood. CDR3 residues: CASSESLAREDTGELFF. CDR3 sequence (DNA): TGTGCCAGCAGTGAGTCCCTAGCCAGGGAGGACACCGGGGAGCTGTTTTTT.